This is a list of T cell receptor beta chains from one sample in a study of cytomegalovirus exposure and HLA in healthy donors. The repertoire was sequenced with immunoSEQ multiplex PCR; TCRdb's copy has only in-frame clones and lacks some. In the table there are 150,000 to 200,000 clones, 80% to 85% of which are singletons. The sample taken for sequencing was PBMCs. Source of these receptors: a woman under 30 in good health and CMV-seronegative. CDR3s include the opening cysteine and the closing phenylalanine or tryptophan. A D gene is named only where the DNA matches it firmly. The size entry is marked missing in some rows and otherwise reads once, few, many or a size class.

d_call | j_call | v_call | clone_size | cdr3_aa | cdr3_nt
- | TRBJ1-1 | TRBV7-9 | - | CASTTGTEAFF | TGTGCCAGCACCACAGGGACTGAAGCTTTCTTT
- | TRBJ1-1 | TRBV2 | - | CASSGEGGTEAFF | TGTGCCAGCAGTGGCGAAGGAGGCACTGAAGCTTTCTTT
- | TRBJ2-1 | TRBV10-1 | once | CASSHSSSYNEQFF | TGCGCCAGCAGCCATAGTAGCTCCTACAATGAGCAGTTCTTC
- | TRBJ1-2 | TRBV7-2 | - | CASSFRGVVRNYGYTF | TGTGCCAGCAGCTTCAGAGGCGTCGTTCGTAACTATGGCTACACCTTC
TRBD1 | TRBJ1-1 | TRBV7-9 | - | CASSPTYRGRRNTEAFF | TGTGCCAGCAGCCCCACGTACAGGGGAAGGAGGAACACTGAAGCTTTCTTT
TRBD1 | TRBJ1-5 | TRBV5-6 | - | CASSLTGQGFQPQHF | TGTGCCAGCAGCTTAACGGGACAGGGTTTTCAGCCCCAGCATTTT
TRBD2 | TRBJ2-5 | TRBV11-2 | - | CASSLEAGGPQETQYF | TGTGCCAGCAGCTTAGAAGCGGGGGGACCTCAAGAGACCCAGTACTTC
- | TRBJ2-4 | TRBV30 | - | CAGNREPKNIQYF | TGTGCCGGGAACAGGGAGCCCAAAAACATTCAGTACTTC
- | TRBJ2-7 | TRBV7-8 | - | CASSPGFYEQYF | TGTGCCAGCAGCCCAGGGTTTTACGAGCAGTACTTC
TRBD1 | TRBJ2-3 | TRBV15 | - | CATSRPTGRSTDTQYF | TGTGCCACCAGCAGACCGACAGGGCGAAGCACAGATACGCAGTATTTT
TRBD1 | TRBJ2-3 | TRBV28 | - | CASRHRGLDTQYF | TGTGCCAGCAGGCACAGGGGGCTAGATACGCAGTATTTT
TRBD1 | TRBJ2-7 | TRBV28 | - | CASRWDSKQYF | TGTGCCAGCAGATGGGACAGCAAACAGTACTTC
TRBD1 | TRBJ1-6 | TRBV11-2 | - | CASSYRQGSNSPLHF | TGTGCCAGCAGCTATAGACAGGGCTCCAATTCACCCCTCCACTTT
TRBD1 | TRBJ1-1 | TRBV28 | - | CASSGKGQGAEAFF | TGTGCCAGCAGTGGCAAAGGACAGGGGGCTGAAGCTTTCTTT
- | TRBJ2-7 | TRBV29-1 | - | CSVARGYEQYF | TGCAGCGTTGCCAGGGGCTACGAGCAGTACTTC
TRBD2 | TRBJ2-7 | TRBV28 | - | CASSPAGLAGGLREQYF | TGTGCCAGCAGTCCCGCGGGACTAGCGGGGGGCCTGCGGGAGCAGTACTTC
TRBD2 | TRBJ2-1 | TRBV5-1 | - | CASSQTSESYNEQFF | TGCGCCAGCAGCCAAACTAGCGAGTCCTACAATGAGCAGTTCTTC
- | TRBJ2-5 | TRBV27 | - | CASSPRGSWETQYF | TGTGCCAGCAGTCCAAGGGGGTCTTGGGAGACCCAGTACTTC
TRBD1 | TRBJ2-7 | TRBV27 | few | CASSPTGGEQYF | TGTGCCAGCAGCCCGACAGGGGGCGAGCAGTACTTC
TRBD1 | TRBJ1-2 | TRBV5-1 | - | CASSANTGATVGYTF | TGCGCCAGCAGCGCAAACACAGGGGCTACGGTTGGCTACACCTTC
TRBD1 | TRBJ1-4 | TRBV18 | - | CASSPYIAGGDEKLFF | TGTGCCAGCTCACCATATATTGCAGGGGGAGATGAAAAACTGTTTTTT
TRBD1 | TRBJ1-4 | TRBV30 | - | CAWSDQGATTNEKLFF | TGTGCCTGGAGTGATCAGGGGGCAACAACTAATGAAAAACTGTTTTTT
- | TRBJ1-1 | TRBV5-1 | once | CASSLGGANTEAFF | TGCGCCAGCAGCTTGGGCGGGGCGAACACTGAAGCTTTCTTT
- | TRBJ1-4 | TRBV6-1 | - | CASSVVGASFDNEKLFF | TGTGCCAGCAGTGTTGTGGGGGCTTCATTTGATAATGAAAAACTGTTTTTT
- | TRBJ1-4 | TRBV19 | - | CASSLPAWAENIEKLFF | TGTGCCAGTAGTCTCCCCGCTTGGGCAGAGAATATCGAAAAACTGTTTTTT
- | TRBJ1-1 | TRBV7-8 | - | CATRMRGFTEAFF | TGTGCCACCAGGATGAGGGGGTTCACTGAAGCTTTCTTT
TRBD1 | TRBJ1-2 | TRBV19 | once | CASSINTGAYGYTF | TGTGCCAGTAGTATTAACACAGGGGCTTATGGCTACACCTTC
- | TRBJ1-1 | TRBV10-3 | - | CAISEFGGTTEAFF | TGTGCCATCAGTGAGTTTGGGGGGACGACTGAAGCTTTCTTT
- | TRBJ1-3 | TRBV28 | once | CASSTTGRSGNTIYF | TGTGCCAGCAGTACCACAGGTCGGTCTGGAAACACCATATATTTT
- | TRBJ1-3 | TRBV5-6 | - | CASRSAGGLSNTIYF | TGTGCCAGCCGCTCCGCCGGGGGGCTAAGCAACACCATATATTTT
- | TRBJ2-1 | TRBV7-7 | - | CASSPLGRGTNEQFF | TGTGCCAGCAGCCCGCTGGGCCGCGGGACCAATGAGCAGTTCTTC
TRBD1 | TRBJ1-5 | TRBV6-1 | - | CASSPDRRSNQPQHF | TGTGCCAGCAGCCCGGACAGGCGTAGCAATCAGCCCCAGCATTTT
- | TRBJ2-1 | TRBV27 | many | CASSSVSAGRNYNEQFF | TGTGCCAGCAGTAGCGTTTCGGCGGGACGCAATTACAATGAGCAGTTCTTC
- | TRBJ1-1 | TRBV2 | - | CASSEYREAFF | TGTGCCAGCAGTGAATACAGGGAGGCTTTCTTT
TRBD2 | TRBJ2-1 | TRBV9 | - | CASSVLSGLASGIHEQFF | TGTGCCAGCAGCGTCCTCTCGGGCCTGGCTAGCGGAATCCATGAGCAGTTCTTC
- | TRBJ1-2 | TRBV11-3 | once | CASSLDIRGGYTF | TGTGCCAGCAGCTTAGACATACGGGGAGGCTACACCTTC
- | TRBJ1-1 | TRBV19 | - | CASSAYRDNTEAFF | TGTGCCAGTAGTGCTTATCGGGACAATACTGAAGCTTTCTTT
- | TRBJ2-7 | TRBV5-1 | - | CASSLVTGPSYEQYF | TGCGCCAGCAGCTTGGTGACAGGCCCTTCCTACGAGCAGTACTTC
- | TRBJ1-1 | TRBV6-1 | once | CASSWTPREGTEAFF | TGTGCCAGCAGTTGGACGCCTCGGGAGGGCACTGAAGCTTTCTTT
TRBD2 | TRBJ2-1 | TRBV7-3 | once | CASSSRRGTAGNEQFF | TGTGCCAGCAGCTCCCGGCGGGGGACGGCGGGGAATGAGCAGTTCTTC
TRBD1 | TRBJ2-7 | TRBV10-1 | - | CASSEGGTGGYEQYF | TGCGCCAGCAGTGAAGGTGGGACAGGGGGGTACGAGCAGTACTTC
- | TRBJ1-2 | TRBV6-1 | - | CASSEAGGSARLGGYTF | TGTGCCAGCAGTGAAGCCGGGGGTAGTGCAAGGTTGGGGGGCTACACCTTC
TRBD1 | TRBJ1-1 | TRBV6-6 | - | CASSYGTVIEAFF | TGTGCCAGCAGTTACGGGACAGTTATTGAAGCTTTCTTT
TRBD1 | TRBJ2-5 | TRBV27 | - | CASSLRDRERETQYF | TGTGCCAGCAGTCTCCGGGACAGGGAGAGGGAGACCCAGTACTTC
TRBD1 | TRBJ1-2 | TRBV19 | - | CASTPNNRGRMDGYTF | TGTGCCAGTACCCCTAACAACAGGGGGAGGATGGATGGCTACACCTTC
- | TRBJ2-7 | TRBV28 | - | CASSHAGTYEQYF | TGTGCCAGCAGTCACGCGGGAACCTACGAGCAGTACTTC
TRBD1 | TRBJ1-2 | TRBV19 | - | CASQSPGQDKGDYGYTF | TGTGCCAGCCAAAGCCCGGGACAGGATAAAGGCGACTATGGCTACACCTTC
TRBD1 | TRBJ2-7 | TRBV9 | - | CASSSTSGTGSYEQYF | TGTGCCAGCAGTTCCACCTCCGGGACAGGAAGCTACGAGCAGTACTTC
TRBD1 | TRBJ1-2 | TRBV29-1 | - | CSVDGTGMGYTF | TGCAGCGTTGATGGGACAGGGATGGGCTACACCTTC
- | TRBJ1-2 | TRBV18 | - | CASSPQGNYGYTF | TGTGCCAGCTCACCACAGGGGAACTATGGCTACACCTTC
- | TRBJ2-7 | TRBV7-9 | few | CASSLRSGANEQYF | TGTGCCAGCAGCTTAAGGTCAGGGGCCAACGAGCAGTACTTC
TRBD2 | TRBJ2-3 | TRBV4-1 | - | CASGGLAGGNDTQYF | TGCGCCAGCGGAGGACTAGCGGGGGGGAACGATACGCAGTATTTT
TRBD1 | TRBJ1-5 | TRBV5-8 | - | CASSSNRGPTPNQPQHF | TGTGCCAGCAGCTCAAATAGGGGGCCCACTCCAAATCAGCCCCAGCATTTT
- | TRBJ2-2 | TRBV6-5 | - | CASSHRQDTGELFF | TGTGCCAGCAGCCATAGACAGGACACCGGGGAGCTGTTTTTT
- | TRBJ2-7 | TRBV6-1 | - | CASSPRLVTEQYF | TGTGCCAGCAGTCCTCGGTTAGTTACGGAGCAGTACTTC